These T cell receptor beta chains were read from a single sample in a study of blood T cell repertoires in COVID-19. Produced via immunoSEQ multiplex PCR; TCRdb's table is partial and in-frame only. Of about 170,000 clones in the sample, about four fifths were seen once. The specimen sequenced was PBMCs or T cells enriched from blood (not recorded which). The receptors shown here come from a middle-aged man who had recovered from COVID-19. Both conserved end residues are part of each CDR3. Fields, in order: D gene, CDR3 length, V gene, J gene, clone size, CDR3 protein, CDR3 DNA. D genes are given only for firm matches. Only some rows state a clone size, as once, few, many or a class for expanded clones.

-	16	TRBV4-2	TRBJ1-3	-	CASSQASRVSGNTIYF	TGTGCCAGCAGCCAAGCCTCCCGGGTCTCTGGAAACACCATATATTTT
TRBD1	16	TRBV3-1/TRBV3-2	TRBJ1-2	-	CASSQPGGTGGYGYTF	TGTGCCAGCAGCCAACCTGGAGGAACAGGGGGCTATGGCTACACCTTC
-	17	TRBV18	TRBJ1-6	few	CASSPSSGLRRNSPLHF	TGTGCCAGCTCACCGTCATCAGGTTTACGGCGAAATTCACCCCTCCACTTT
-	11	TRBV20-1	TRBJ2-5	-	CSARSHPTQYF	TGCAGTGCTAGAAGCCACCCGACCCAGTACTTC
TRBD2	15	TRBV5-4	TRBJ2-3	-	CASSLELAGGHTQYF	TGTGCCAGCAGCTTGGAGCTAGCGGGGGGGCATACGCAGTATTTT
TRBD1	15	TRBV7-6	TRBJ1-1	-	CASSTRQGLNTEAFF	TGTGCCAGCAGCACTAGACAGGGTTTGAACACTGAAGCTTTCTTT
TRBD2	14	TRBV2	TRBJ2-3	-	CASSEGLAADTQYF	TGTGCCAGCAGTGAGGGACTAGCCGCGGATACGCAGTATTTT
-	14	TRBV6-5	TRBJ2-5	-	CASSRTVLGETQYF	TGTGCCAGCAGTCGGACAGTTTTGGGGGAGACCCAGTACTTC
TRBD1	15	TRBV19	TRBJ1-1	-	CASSMHGQGNTEAFF	TGTGCCAGTAGTATGCACGGACAGGGGAACACTGAAGCTTTCTTT
TRBD1	15	TRBV5-1	TRBJ2-2	-	CASSDGTVNTGELFF	TGCGCCAGCAGCGATGGGACAGTCAACACCGGGGAGCTGTTTTTT
-	14	TRBV7-9	TRBJ1-4	-	CASSLNSPNEKLFF	TGTGCCAGCAGCTTAAACAGTCCAAATGAAAAACTGTTTTTT
-	16	TRBV6-5	TRBJ1-4	once	CASSSDRFATNEKLFF	TGTGCCAGCAGTTCGGACAGATTTGCAACTAATGAAAAACTGTTTTTT
TRBD1	15	TRBV5-1	TRBJ1-5	-	CASSLGQGNNQPQHF	TGCGCCAGCAGCTTGGGACAGGGCAACAATCAGCCCCAGCATTTT
TRBD2	17	TRBV7-3	TRBJ2-1	-	CAPMREPLAGGRGEQFF	TGTGCCCCCATGCGGGAACCGCTAGCGGGGGGCCGGGGTGAGCAGTTCTTC
-	15	TRBV9	TRBJ2-1	-	CASSVGLGSYNEQFF	TGTGCCAGCAGCGTAGGACTAGGGTCCTACAATGAGCAGTTCTTC
-	14	TRBV5-1	TRBJ2-2	-	CASSAIRGTGELFF	TGCGCCAGCAGCGCCATCCGGGGCACCGGGGAGCTGTTTTTT
TRBD1	17	TRBV18	TRBJ1-2	-	CASSPQNRGRTGEGYTF	TGTGCCAGCTCCCCCCAGAACAGGGGACGGACAGGAGAAGGCTACACCTTC
TRBD1	14	TRBV28	TRBJ1-2	-	CASSFQGQLYGYTF	TGTGCCAGCAGTTTCCAGGGACAGCTGTATGGCTACACCTTC
-	15	TRBV3-1/TRBV3-2	TRBJ1-2	once	CASSQDHTDLYGYTF	TGTGCCAGCAGCCAAGATCACACCGATTTATATGGCTACACCTTC
-	13	TRBV6-5	TRBJ1-2	few	CASSYGGAYGYTF	TGTGCCAGCAGTTACGGAGGCGCCTATGGCTACACCTTC
TRBD1	14	TRBV5-1	TRBJ1-1	-	CASSASQGDTEAFF	TGCGCCAGCAGCGCCTCACAGGGGGACACAGAAGCTTTCTTT
-	13	TRBV7-2	TRBJ1-5	-	CASTPGGNQPQHF	TGTGCCAGCACCCCCGGAGGCAATCAGCCCCAGCATTTT
-	15	TRBV5-1	TRBJ1-6	-	CASSTSGGRESPLHF	TGCGCCAGCAGCACCTCAGGCGGGCGAGAGTCACCCCTCCACTTT
-	12	TRBV5-1	TRBJ2-1	-	CARSSSYNEQFF	TGCGCCAGGTCCAGCTCCTACAATGAGCAGTTCTTC
TRBD1	11	TRBV19	TRBJ1-1	-	CGSRGPVEAFF	TGTGGCAGCAGGGGGCCGGTTGAAGCTTTCTTT
-	15	TRBV7-9	TRBJ2-1	-	CASSYWTSTYNEQFF	TGTGCCAGCAGCTACTGGACTTCTACCTACAATGAGCAGTTCTTC
-	15	TRBV30	TRBJ1-1	few	CAWSNLGQANTEAFF	TGTGCCTGGAGTAACCTGGGGCAGGCGAACACTGAAGCTTTCTTT
-	14	TRBV9	TRBJ2-2	-	CASSGGLFTGELFF	TGTGCCAGCAGCGGTGGACTGTTCACCGGGGAGCTGTTTTTT
-	15	TRBV27	TRBJ1-1	-	CASSFGRIWESEAFF	TGTGCCAGCAGTTTCGGCAGAATATGGGAGTCTGAAGCTTTCTTT
TRBD1	14	TRBV29-1	TRBJ2-5	-	CSAGTGVKRETQYF	TGCAGCGCCGGGACAGGAGTCAAGCGGGAGACCCAGTACTTC
-	15	TRBV19	TRBJ2-3	-	CASRPPGGLTDTQYF	TGTGCCAGTAGACCCCCGGGGGGCTTGACAGATACGCAGTATTTT
-	14	TRBV20-1	TRBJ1-4	-	CSASQTGTNEKLFF	TGCAGTGCTAGTCAAACAGGGACTAATGAAAAACTGTTTTTT
TRBD2	15	TRBV15	TRBJ2-3	-	CATSRKREGTDTQYF	TGTGCCACCAGCAGAAAAAGGGAGGGGACAGATACGCAGTATTTT
TRBD1	19	TRBV28	TRBJ1-6	-	CASSIRRTGGSSYNSPLHF	TGTGCCAGCAGTATCCGCCGGACAGGCGGAAGCTCCTATAATTCACCCCTCCACTTT
-	12	TRBV19	TRBJ2-5	-	CASKPAPQTQYF	TGTGCCAGTAAGCCAGCGCCACAGACCCAGTACTTC
-	14	TRBV14	TRBJ2-2	-	CASSQGRIVGELFF	TGTGCCAGCAGCCAGGGGAGAATTGTCGGGGAGCTGTTTTTT
-	15	TRBV4-1	TRBJ2-5	once	CASSQEMQGFGTQYF	TGCGCCAGCAGCCAAGAAATGCAGGGATTCGGGACCCAGTACTTC
TRBD1	15	TRBV10-3	TRBJ1-2	-	CAISAGTVVNYGYTF	TGTGCCATCAGTGCGGGGACAGTCGTTAACTATGGCTACACCTTC
-	16	TRBV4-2	TRBJ2-7	-	CASSPSSGLSSYEQYF	TGTGCCAGCAGCCCCTCAAGCGGGTTAAGCTCCTACGAGCAGTACTTC
-	18	TRBV4-1	TRBJ1-5	once	CASSQEGPRGSFNQPQHF	TGCGCCAGCAGCCAAGAAGGTCCTAGGGGGTCGTTCAATCAGCCCCAGCATTTT
TRBD1	15	TRBV19	TRBJ1-6	once	CASSPGQGGNSPLHF	TGTGCCAGTAGCCCTGGACAGGGAGGAAATTCACCCCTCCACTTT
TRBD1	14	TRBV6-5	TRBJ1-2	-	CASNSGGMDYGYTF	TGTGCCAGCAACTCAGGGGGTATGGACTATGGCTACACCTTC
-	14	TRBV18	TRBJ1-1	-	CASSPLQGTTEAFF	TGTGCCAGCTCACCCCTACAGGGAACCACTGAAGCTTTCTTT
-	11	TRBV12-3/TRBV12-4	TRBJ1-1	few	CASSGKGEAFF	TGTGCCAGCAGTGGAAAGGGGGAAGCTTTCTTT
TRBD1	14	TRBV19	TRBJ1-6	once	CACNDRVFGSPLHF	TGTGCCTGCAATGACAGGGTATTCGGTTCACCCCTCCACTTT
TRBD2	14	TRBV3-1/TRBV3-2	TRBJ2-7	once	CASSFLAGQGEQYF	TGTGCCAGCAGCTTCCTAGCGGGGCAGGGCGAGCAGTACTTC
TRBD1	12	TRBV12-5	TRBJ2-1	-	CAADQGVNEQFF	TGTGCCGCGGACCAGGGGGTCAATGAGCAGTTCTTC
-	15	TRBV7-9	TRBJ2-2	few	CASRGARSNTGELFF	TGTGCCAGCCGGGGGGCGAGGAGCAACACCGGGGAGCTGTTTTTT